This record concerns one TCR beta chain sequence. This clonotype was counted once. Its antigen is not yet known. No base quality information exists; no much larger clone differs at one position. A single read is weak support. This record belongs to a study of T cell repertoires in cytomegalovirus infection (dated by TCRdb to between 2017 and 2020). At the level of the whole study: Alongside well-studied HLA-B-restricted epitopes, the peptide stimulations were aimed at recently identified HLA-C-restricted CMV epitopes, whose presentation resists viral immunomodulation. The HLA type of each donor mattered for the analysis, because public TCR beta signatures pointed to carriage of CMV infection along with the matching HLA type.

CDR1 and CDR2, per the germline V gene, are ENHRY and SYGVKD. The CDR3 starts with the cysteine, ends with the phenylalanine, and has 16 residues. Of the read, only the CDR3 DNA is kept; its 48 bases are in frame from base 1. Between the V and J ends, shortened by 2 bases and 0 bases respectively, the junction contains 14 bases. Points the paper makes about the study in general: The ex vivo response was dominated by HLA-C-restricted CMV-specific TCR beta clonotypes, and the single most frequent clonotype in two of eight donors was supplied by these HLA-C-restricted clonotypes. In both this cohort and an independent approximately 350-donor cohort, the cumulative frequency of public TCR beta family members distinguished carriers of CMV infection plus the relevant HLA type.

Data came from an Illumina HiSeq 1500. TCRdb redid the processing of the public reads, applying fastp at Q25 and MiXCR, and retained in-frame beta chains. Each entry is one CDR3 protein sequence, shown with its most common DNA and genes. Recorded for this sample are 650,000 to 900,000 distinct CDR3 sequences; around a third of them occurred a single time. The ten largest clones take up 9.5% to 15% of the sample. The meaning of the sample's treatment or condition label: in vitro stimulation with specific CMV peptide epitopes to enrich CMV-specific T cells. This receptor was taken from a human donor in good health (CMV status not recorded). Some clones in this sample may be carry-over from other donors' samples. The sample here was cultured CD8+ T cells from PBMCs, taken from culture after CMV antigen stimulation. This chain is built from TRBV10-3 and TRBJ2-7; no D gene can be assigned with confidence. The CDR3: CAISERRLLGSYEQYF. The bases are TGTGCCATCAGTGAGAGGCGCCTCCTGGGCTCCTACGAGCAGTACTTC.